Below, 32 T cell receptor beta chains from the same sample are listed, as sequenced in a study of human T cells and chemical hapten exposure. Time point here: patch test 3, about 24 weeks after DPC sensitization. Treatment indicated: therapeutic diphenylcyclopropenone sensitization with weekly scalp DPC. From the RACE reads, TCRdb called clonotypes with MiXCR, one entry per CDR3 protein. This sample has about 48,000 distinct CDR3 sequences; more than 9.5% occur once, and the top ten carry roughly 15%. Specimen: whole blood, collected in connection with sensitization to the hapten diphenylcyclopropenone (DPC). All receptors derive from a woman aged 35 to 49 with alopecia areata. Some clones in this sample may be carry-over from other donors' samples.

The chain recombines TRBV20-1 with TRBJ1-2; D remains ambiguous. The V gene's germline CDR1 is DFQATT and CDR2 SNEGSKA (reference sequence). The CDR3 spans 12 residues. Between the trimmed V and J ends, which lost 1 base and 2 bases, there was a span of 5 bases. CDR3 sequence: CSARAGNYGYTF. As DNA, the CDR3 is TGCAGTGCTAGAGCGGGGAACTATGGCTACACCTTC.

J is TRBJ1-1 and V is TRBV19; no reliable D call. Germline CDR1 and CDR2: LNHDA and SQIVND (reference sequence). V gave up 8 bases and J gave up 5 bases, with 12 bases separating them. CDR3 length equals 12 residues. The CDR3 nucleotides are TGTGCCAGTGGCATAGTTGGAACTGAAGCTTTCTTT. Encoded protein: CASGIVGTEAFF.

There are many counts of this clonotype. The chain employs TRBV28 and TRBJ2-7; D is ambiguous. There are 11 residues in the CDR3. Germline-derived CDR1 and CDR2 are MDHEN and SYDVKM. The V end was cut by 5 bases, the J end by 2 bases, with 4 bases between. CDR3 sequence: CASSVTYEQYF. The CDR3 nucleotides are TGTGCCAGCAGTGTCACCTACGAGCAGTACTTC.

This clonotype was detected ten times or more. The J gene is TRBJ2-2, the V gene TRBV4-3; D is undetermined. Germline V gene lookup returns CDR1 LGHNA and CDR2 YSLEER. Between the trimmed V and J ends, which lost 4 bases and 6 bases, there was a span of 6 bases. CDR3 length equals 12 residues. This chain's CDR3 is CASSRRAGELFF. DNA of the CDR3: TGCGCCAGCAGCCGGAGAGCCGGGGAGCTGTTTTTT.

This clonotype was seen at least ten times. The chain links TRBV7-2 to TRBJ2-5; D is perhaps TRBD2 (5 bases). Germline V gene data show CDR1 as SGHTA and CDR2 as FQGNSA. The CDR3 sequence is 18 residues long. V gave up 0 bases and J gave up 5 bases, with 22 bases separating them. Here the CDR3 reads CASSLAFPLVGIGETQYF. CDR3 nucleotide sequence: TGTGCCAGCAGCTTAGCCTTCCCACTAGTCGGAATTGGCGAGACCCAGTACTTC.

Concerning this clonotype: Just one base apart from a much larger clone, this may be a read error. The rearrangement uses TRBV20-1 and TRBJ1-1; no clear D gene. The CDR3 consists of 10 residues. V lost 7 bases and J 5 bases, leaving 8 bases between the germline ends. Germline V gene data show CDR1 as DFQATT and CDR2 as SNEGSKA (reference sequence). DNA of the CDR3: TGCAGTGTAAGCCATACTGAAGCTTTCTTT. It translates to CSVSHTEAFF.

This clonotype was recorded a few times. The CDR3, as DNA: TGTGCCAGCAGCTTAGCTTCAGGGAACACAGATACGCAGTATTTT. Translated: CASSLASGNTDTQYF. The gene calls are TRBV7-8 and TRBJ2-3; tentatively, D is TRBD1 (5 bases). CDR1 is SGHVS and CDR2 is FQNEAQ in the germline V gene. Trimming cost V 0 bases and J 2 bases, with 9 bases left between them. This CDR3 comprises 15 residues.

CDR3 amino acids: CASSLVGQGSSGANVLTF. As DNA, the CDR3 is TGCGCCAGCAGCTTGGTTGGACAGGGGAGCTCTGGGGCCAACGTCCTGACTTTC. V and J are TRBV5-1 and TRBJ2-6, with 9 bases that match TRBD1. The germline V gene encodes CDR1 SGHRS and CDR2 YFSETQ. J gave up 0 bases and V 0 bases, and 4 bases lay outside the gene matches. CDR3 length equals 18 residues.

This clonotype came up many times. The chain joins TRBV19 to TRBJ1-2; a possible D gene is TRBD1 (6 bases). This CDR3 is built from 14 residues. V was cut by 4 bases and J by 4 bases, with 13 bases left in between. In germline, CDR1 is LNHDA, CDR2 SQIVND (reference sequence). The DNA of the CDR3 is TGTGCCAGTAGTACAGGACAGCCCACCTATGGCTACACCTTC. Translating gives CASSTGQPTYGYTF.

This clonotype was recorded at least ten times. The chain uses TRBV20-1 and TRBJ2-3, with 7 bases identical to TRBD2. V shed 8 bases, J shed 6 bases, and the junction held 11 bases outside the gene matches. The germline gives CDR1 DFQATT, CDR2 SNEGSKA (reference sequence). The CDR3 consists of 13 residues. CDR3 in amino acids: CSSRGEGSDTQYF. DNA of the CDR3: TGCAGTTCCCGAGGGGAGGGCTCGGATACGCAGTATTTT.

This clonotype was seen many times. The V gene is TRBV4-1, the J gene TRBJ2-7; D not certain. Germline V gene sequence: CDR1 MGHRA, CDR2 YSYEKL. The ends were cut back, 1 base at V and 1 base at J, with 11 bases in the middle. This CDR3 has 15 amino acids. CDR3 in amino acids: CASSQVTAGSYEQYF. Here the CDR3 DNA reads TGCGCCAGCAGCCAAGTCACGGCAGGTTCCTACGAGCAGTACTTC.

The rearrangement uses TRBV20-1 and TRBJ2-1; TRBD1 matches 9 bases. Germline CDR1 and CDR2: DFQATT and SNEGSKA (reference sequence). This CDR3 comprises 14 residues. The junction had 3 bases not matched to a gene; V was cut back by 0 bases and J by 6 bases. DNA for the CDR3: TGCAGTGCTAGAGAAGGGACAGGGACCAATGAGCAGTTCTTC. This encodes CSAREGTGTNEQFF.

This clonotype came up a few times. V gene TRBV7-2 combines with J gene TRBJ2-1; weak D call: TRBD1 (6 bases). Germline loops: CDR1 SGHTA, CDR2 FQGNSA. CDR3 size: 15 residues. Trimming shortened V by 1 base and J by 6 bases, and 13 bases separated the two germline ends. In DNA, the CDR3 is TGTGCCAGCAGCTTAGGCAGGGGAAATATCAATGAGCAGTTCTTC. It specifies CASSLGRGNINEQFF.

In its sample, this clonotype was seen many times. The chain joins TRBV29-1 to TRBJ2-7; TRBD2 agrees at 8 bases. CDR1 is SQVTM, CDR2 ANQGSEA, per germline. V was pared by 3 bases and J by 6 bases, with 4 bases of the junction left unmatched. The CDR3 sequence is 12 residues long. The CDR3 here is CSVEAGGREQYF. The CDR3, as DNA: TGCAGCGTTGAGGCGGGGGGCCGCGAGCAGTACTTC.

The CDR3 coding sequence is TGCAGCGTTGATCGACAGATGAACACTGAAGCTTTCTTT. Translation: CSVDRQMNTEAFF. The V and J genes are TRBV29-1 and TRBJ1-1, with D tentatively TRBD1 (5 bases). The CDR3 has 13 residues. The V end was cut by 3 bases, the J end by 0 bases, with 8 bases between. The germline V gene has CDR1 SQVTM and CDR2 ANQGSEA.

There are many counts of this clonotype. V and J are TRBV3-1 and TRBJ1-5; the D is unclear. Germline lookup yields CDR1 LGHDT and CDR2 YNNKEL (reference sequence). Deletions cut 4 bases from V and 6 bases from J, with 19 bases between. The CDR3 is 16 residues long. CDR3 region: CASSPLLSKGSQPQHF. The DNA for the CDR3 is TGTGCCAGCAGCCCCCTCCTCTCGAAGGGAAGTCAGCCCCAGCATTTT.

This clonotype appeared a few times. The rearrangement links TRBV7-2 to TRBJ1-1; D remains ambiguous. CDR1 SGHTA and CDR2 FQGNSA come from the germline V gene. The CDR3 is 13 amino acids. Trimming cost V 2 bases and J 1 base, with 5 bases left between them. The CDR3 coding sequence is TGTGCCAGCAGCTTAAAACAGAACACTGAAGCTTTCTTT. The encoded protein is CASSLKQNTEAFF. Supplemented by reference TRBV7-2 and TRBJ1-1, the full variable domain reads GAGVSQSPSNKVTEKGKDVELRCDPISGHTALYWYRQSLGQGLEFLIYFQGNSAPDKSGLPSDRFSAERTGGSVSTLTIQRTQQEDSAVYLCASSLKQNTEAFFGQGTRLTVV.

This clonotype showed up just a few times. This chain joins TRBV7-8 and TRBJ1-5, with D unresolved. The CDR3 length is 14 residues. Trimming removed 1 base at V and 3 bases at J, with 7 bases between. Per the germline V gene, CDR1 is SGHVS and CDR2 is FQNEAQ. DNA for the CDR3: TGTGCCAGCAGCTTAGGGGCTTACAATCAGCCCCAGCATTTT. This sequence encodes CASSLGAYNQPQHF.

V usage is TRBV12-3 or TRBV12-4 and J usage is TRBJ1-3; possibly TRBD1 for D (5 bases). V lost 4 bases and J lost 8, with 15 bases in between. The CDR3 is made up of 14 amino acids. As DNA, the CDR3 is TGTGCCAGCAGTTCTCTGCGAGGAGGGGACACCATATATTTT. It is translated as CASSSLRGGDTIYF.

This clonotype came up a few times. V is TRBV7-3 and J is TRBJ1-2; D gene uncertain. Germline values: CDR1 SGHTA, CDR2 FQGTGA. V was cut by 5 bases and J by 2 bases, with 12 bases left in between. The CDR3 is made up of 14 amino acids. CDR3 coding DNA: TGTGCCAGCAGCGAGGGAGGTTCAAACTATGGCTACACCTTC. Encoded protein: CASSEGGSNYGYTF.

The table lists this clonotype with many counts. The chain combines TRBV20-1 with TRBJ2-2, with 12 nucleotides matching TRBD2. The CDR3 is 16 amino acids. V gave up 3 bases and J gave up 2 bases; unmatched junction bases: 4. Germline V gene lookup returns CDR1 DFQATT and CDR2 SNEGSKA (reference sequence). CDR3 DNA sequence: TGCAGTGCTAGCCCTAGCGGGGGGGCTAACACCGGGGAGCTGTTTTTT. This gives the protein CSASPSGGANTGELFF.

About this clonotype itself: A read error may account for a junction end that differs from germline. The chain has TRBV28 and TRBJ2-1; 7 positions agree with TRBD1. Per the germline V gene, CDR1 is MDHEN and CDR2 is SYDVKM. This CDR3 spans 15 amino acids. The CDR3 is CASSLRQGKRNEQLF. The CDR3 coding sequence is TGTGCCAGCAGTTTAAGACAGGGAAAGCGTAATGAGCAGCTCTTC.

This clonotype was counted at least ten times. The CDR3 region is CASSTFRDKVDDEQFF. The CDR3 nucleotides are TGTGCCAGCAGCACCTTCCGGGACAAAGTTGACGATGAGCAGTTCTTC. This chain links TRBV3-1 with TRBJ2-1, with D possibly TRBD1 on 6 matching bases. This CDR3 spans 16 amino acids. Germline V CDR1 and CDR2: LGHDT, YNNKEL (reference sequence). With 5 bases removed from V and 8 bases from J, the gap between germline ends came to 22 bases.

This clonotype was detected only a few times. The genes are TRBV5-1 and TRBJ1-4; D unresolved. CDR1 is SGHRS and CDR2 is YFSETQ in the germline V gene. The CDR3 is 13 amino acids. Deletions cut 1 base from V and 8 bases from J, with 9 bases between. The CDR3 DNA sequence: TGCGCCAGCAGCTTGAGGGTAAAGGAAAAACTGTTTTTT. Its translation: CASSLRVKEKLFF.

This clonotype appeared a few times. V is TRBV4-1 and J is TRBJ2-3; D not certain. The V end was cut by 4 bases, the J end by 8 bases, with 10 bases between. The CDR3 covers 12 residues. CDR1 is MGHRA and CDR2 is YSYEKL in the germline V gene. The CDR3 nucleotides read TGCGCCAGCAGCCGGTTAGGGATTACGCAGTATTTT. Translating gives CASSRLGITQYF.

This clonotype was counted at least ten times. The J gene is TRBJ2-3, the V gene TRBV7-3, with 10 bases aligning to TRBD1. The CDR3 consists of 17 residues. J was trimmed by 2 bases and V by 2 bases; bases with no gene match: 7. The germline gives CDR1 SGHTA, CDR2 FQGTGA. The CDR3 region is CASSLSGTGVFTDTQYF. The CDR3 nucleotides are TGTGCCAGCAGCTTATCCGGGACAGGGGTTTTCACAGATACGCAGTATTTT.

This chain's CDR3 is CASSGDRKDGYTF. The CDR3 nucleotides read TGTGCCAGCAGTGGGGACAGGAAGGATGGCTACACCTTC. The rearrangement uses TRBV7-9 and TRBJ1-2; 8 bases fit TRBD1. With 6 bases clipped from V and 6 bases from J, the junction kept 6 bases outside the gene matches. Germline CDR1 is SEHNR and CDR2 is FQNEAQ (reference sequence). This CDR3 has 13 residues.

The chain combines TRBV10-2 with TRBJ2-2; D gene unclear. V was shortened by 5 bases and J by 5 bases, with 9 bases between the two germline ends. CDR3 length: 13 amino acids. The germline gives CDR1 WSHSY, CDR2 SAAADI. In DNA form, the CDR3 reads TGCGCCAGCAGTTTACCAGGAACCGGGGAGCTGTTTTTT. Its translation is CASSLPGTGELFF.

This rearrangement joins TRBV20-1 to TRBJ2-7; weak D call: TRBD2 (6 bases). This CDR3 has 14 residues. Trimming shortened V by 2 bases and J by 6 bases, and 17 bases separated the two germline ends. Germline CDR1 reads DFQATT; CDR2 reads SNEGSKA (reference sequence). CDR3 loop: CSARKASGVSEQYF. The CDR3 DNA is TGCAGTGCTAGAAAGGCCTCGGGAGTCTCCGAGCAGTACTTC.

This clonotype was picked up many times. The chain is built from TRBV12-5 and TRBJ1-5; D is ambiguous. CDR3 length: 17 amino acids. In germline, CDR1 is LGHNT, CDR2 FRNRAP. The V gene lost 3 bases and the J gene lost 4 bases, with 19 bases spanning the gap. DNA of the CDR3: TGTGCTAGTGGTTTAGGACCCCGAGGTTTAAGGAATCAGCCCCAGCATTTT. As protein: CASGLGPRGLRNQPQHF.

The V and J genes are TRBV7-9 and TRBJ1-4; D gene ambiguous. The CDR3 consists of 13 residues. The V end lost 4 bases, the J end lost 7 bases, and 10 bases lay between the germline ends. The germline V gene encodes CDR1 SEHNR and CDR2 FQNEAQ (reference sequence). Here the CDR3 DNA reads TGTGCCAGCAGCTCTCACCAAGCTGAAAAACTGTTTTTT. Its translation: CASSSHQAEKLFF.

This clonotype was detected ten times or more. The chain uses TRBV5-1 and TRBJ2-2; no clear D. In germline, CDR1 is SGHRS, CDR2 YFSETQ. The CDR3 is made up of 15 amino acids. The ends were cut back, 1 base at V and 1 base at J, with 8 bases in the middle. The CDR3 region has the DNA TGCGCCAGCAGCTTGTTCCCTAAGAACACCGGGGAGCTGTTTTTT. This translates into CASSLFPKNTGELFF.